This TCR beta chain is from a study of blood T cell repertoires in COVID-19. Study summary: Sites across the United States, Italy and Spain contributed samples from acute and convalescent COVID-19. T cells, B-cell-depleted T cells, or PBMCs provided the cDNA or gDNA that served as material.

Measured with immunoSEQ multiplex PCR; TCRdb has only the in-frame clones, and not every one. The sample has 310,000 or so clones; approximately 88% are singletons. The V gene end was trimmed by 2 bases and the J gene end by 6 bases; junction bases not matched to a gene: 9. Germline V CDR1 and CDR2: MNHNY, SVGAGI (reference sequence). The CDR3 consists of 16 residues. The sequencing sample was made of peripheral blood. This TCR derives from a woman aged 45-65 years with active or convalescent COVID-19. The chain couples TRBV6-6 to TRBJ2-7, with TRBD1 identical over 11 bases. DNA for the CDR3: TGTGCCAGCAGTTACGTATTAGGACAGGGGGCTTTCGAGCAGTACTTC. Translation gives CASSYVLGQGAFEQYF.